This T cell receptor beta chain was sequenced during a study of CD8+ T cells in alopecia areata. The ends were cut back, 5 bases at V and 9 bases at J, with 10 bases in the middle. The germline CDR1 and CDR2 sequences are DFQATT and SNEGSKA (reference sequence). The CDR3 spans 10 residues. Indicated treatment: oral pan-JAK inhibitor, 5-10 mg twice daily. cDNA reverse transcribed from extracted RNA served as the sequencing template. Repertoires were generated with immunoSEQ multiplex PCR, while TCRdb's copy carries only in-frame clones and drops some. The top ten clones hold around 3.9% of a sample with around 190,000 clones, over 60% of them seen once.

The V call is TRBV20-1, the J call TRBJ1-2, with D maybe TRBD1 (5 bases). This receptor was obtained from a human donor with alopecia areata. The sequencing used CD4+ T cells sorted from blood, collected at week 4, from a patient treated with tofacitinib. The CDR3, as DNA: TGCAGTGCTGGGACTCCTAGCTACACCTTC. Translating it yields CSAGTPSYTF.